This TCR beta chain emerged from a study of vaccination and CD4 T cells after COVID-19. On the study more broadly: At a median around 100 days (range 35 to 161) after diagnosis, post-COVID samples were drawn.

Overall study findings and caveats: A median of roughly 87% of reactive clones, in convalescent patients, became evident only post-vaccination.

This clonotype was observed a few times. The target antigen is unknown. Treatment of the sample: approximately 11-day PBMC culture with coronavirus spike peptide pools or control peptides (ViraFEST assay). Once peptide pools had expanded antigen-specific T cells, ViraFEST sequenced TCRs. CD4+ T cells that had been cultured provided DNA sequenced with the Oncomine TCR Beta short-read assay. DNA came from CD4+ T cells after culture. TCRdb re-called the PCR reads through MiXCR, storing one row per CDR3 protein. The sample holds about 20,000 distinct CDR3 sequences, approximately 50% seen once. This specimen consisted of CD4+ T cells from blood, cultured in vitro, obtained before SARS-CoV-2 vaccination. This TCR was sampled from a human donor who had recovered from COVID-19.

CDR3 protein: CSAGTGWGRDGYTF. The CDR3 nucleotides read TGCAGTGCCGGGACGGGTTGGGGAAGGGATGGCTACACCTTC. V usage is TRBV20-1 and J usage is TRBJ1-2; perhaps TRBD1 as D (5 bases). Per the germline V gene, CDR1 is DFQATT and CDR2 is SNEGSKA (reference sequence). Trimming took off 6 bases at V and 6 bases at J, with 20 bases between the two ends. This CDR3 is built from 14 residues.